This T cell receptor (beta chain) stems from a study of human T cells and chemical hapten exposure. Study observations and caveats: Patch test score tracked positively with PT1 expanded TCR counts.

As to time point: pre-sensitization, week 0. Specified treatment: therapeutic diphenylcyclopropenone sensitization with weekly scalp DPC. The CDR3 totals 15 residues. Trimming pared 1 base from V and 4 bases from J, leaving 13 bases between. The germline CDR1 and CDR2 sequences are LGHNA and YNFKEQ. As regards this clonotype: The antigen is not known.

MiXCR was run by TCRdb on the RACE reads, yielding one entry per CDR3 protein. This table has 180,000 or so distinct CDR3 sequences, around 30% appearing once. This chain connects TRBV4-2 to TRBJ1-1; D not resolved. Sequencing used whole blood, obtained in connection with sensitization to the hapten diphenylcyclopropenone (DPC). The receptor's source is a woman between 25 and 40 years old with alopecia areata. Some clones in this sample may be carry-over from other donors' samples. The CDR3 here is CASSQGATQSTEAFF. The CDR3 nucleotides are TGTGCCAGCAGCCAAGGCGCCACACAAAGCACTGAAGCTTTCTTT.